The T cell receptor beta chain described here comes from a study of Tregs in tolerant kidney transplant recipients. TCRdb keeps only in-frame clones here, not all; method: immunoSEQ multiplex PCR. The sample includes about 69,000 clones, approximately 91% of them seen just once. Study observations and caveats: In tolerant patients, donor-specific Tregs outgrew total Tregs, suggesting antigen-driven expansion. For some patients, primers changed over time, blocking nucleotide-level comparison. This study did not directly address biological reproducibility.

To note about this clone: Antigen: not known. Relative to the germline gene, one junction end is altered; a read error may explain this.

Thawed PBMCs were FACS-sorted into unstimulated CD4+CD25+CD127- regulatory T cells, CD4+CD25- non-regulatory cells, CD4 and CD8 cells. Germline-derived CDR1 and CDR2 are MNHEY and SMNVEV (reference sequence). This CDR3 is 11 amino acids long. The receptor comes from a human donor who received a combined kidney and bone marrow transplant. The sequences come from CD4+ T cells from blood, collected before the transplant. The V call is TRBV27, the J call TRBJ2-7; perhaps TRBD1 as D (6 bases). CDR3: CASSRGYGQYF. CDR3 coding DNA: TGTGCCAGCAGCAGGGGATACGGGCAGTACTTC.